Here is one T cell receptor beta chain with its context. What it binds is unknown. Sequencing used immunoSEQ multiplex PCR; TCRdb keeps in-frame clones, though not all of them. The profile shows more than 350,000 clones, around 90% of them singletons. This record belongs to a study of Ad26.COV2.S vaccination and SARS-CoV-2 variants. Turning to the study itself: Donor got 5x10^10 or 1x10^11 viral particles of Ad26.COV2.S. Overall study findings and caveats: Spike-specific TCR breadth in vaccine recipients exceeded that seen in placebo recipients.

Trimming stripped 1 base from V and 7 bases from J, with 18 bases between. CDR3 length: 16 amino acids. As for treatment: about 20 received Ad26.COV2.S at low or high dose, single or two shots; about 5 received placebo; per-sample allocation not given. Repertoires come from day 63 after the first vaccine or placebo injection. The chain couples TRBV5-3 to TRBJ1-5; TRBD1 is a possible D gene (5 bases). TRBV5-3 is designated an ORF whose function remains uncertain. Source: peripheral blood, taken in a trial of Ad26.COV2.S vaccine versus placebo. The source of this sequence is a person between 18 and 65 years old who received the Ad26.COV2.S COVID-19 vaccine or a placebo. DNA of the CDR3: TGTGCCAGAAGCTTGCAGGTATTCAGGGTGGGGCAGCCCCAGCATTTT. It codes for CARSLQVFRVGQPQHF.